This section outlines one T cell receptor (beta chain) sequence together with its context. Its specificity is unknown. Between the trimmed V and J ends, which lost 6 bases and 0 bases, there was a span of 6 bases. The V gene's germline CDR1 is MNHEY and CDR2 SVGEGT. CDR3 size: 13 residues. The data belong to a study of T cell responses to AZD1222 COVID-19 vaccine. Points from the study as a whole: At 160-218 and 743-854, vaccine-associated CD4 TCRs were dominant, and they spanned spike. White British people made up most donors, females outnumbered males, and clonal diversity was possibly underestimated. Spike-specific TCR depth and breadth grew after two AZD1222 doses. Seropositivity was recorded at baseline in only six AZD1222 recipients.

Libraries were prepared by immunoSEQ multiplex PCR; TCRdb keeps only in-frame clonotypes and omits some of them. The profile shows about 72,000 clones, about nine tenths of them singletons. The source of this sequence is an adult in good health. Sequences were derived from peripheral blood, sampled on day 0 of AZD1222 vaccination. V is TRBV6-2 or TRBV6-3 and J is TRBJ1-3; no firm D call. The CDR3: CASSIYSGNTIYF. DNA for the CDR3: TGTGCCAGCAGCATATACTCTGGAAACACCATATATTTT.